The 16 T cell receptor beta chains presented below share a single source sample, sequenced in a study of T cells expressing NK-cell markers (dated by TCRdb to the early 2020s). The method was 5' RACE. The listed sequencing device is Illumina HiSeq 2000. The reads went through TCRdb reprocessing, and each CDR3 protein sequence gets one entry with no DNA. The sample table gives 500,000 to 700,000 distinct CDR3 sequences. The top ten constitute approximately 3.6% of the sample. Input material: blood T cells: a sorted CD56 or NKG2C T cell subset, CD4+ or CD8+ T cells, or bulk PBMC T cells (not recorded which). Receptor source: a man aged 18 to 29 in good health. Donor details come from another sample of the same person, matched by shared clones.

The chain is built from TRBV7-2 and TRBJ2-1; absent DNA, TCRdb's TRBD1 call cannot be checked. There are 16 residues in the CDR3. Germline V gene sequence: CDR1 SGHTA, CDR2 FQGNSA. CDR3 sequence: CASSPPARGGYNEQFF.

The gene calls are TRBV20-1 and TRBJ2-1; TCRdb's assignment of TRBD2 cannot be checked, as there is no DNA. The CDR3 sequence is 13 residues long. In germline, CDR1 is DFQATT, CDR2 SNEGSKA (reference sequence). The CDR3 loop is CSASATSGGPGFF.

The V and J genes are TRBV5-1 and TRBJ2-6; the TRBD2 assignment by TCRdb is unverifiable without DNA. This CDR3 is 16 amino acids long. Looked up from germline, CDR1 is SGHRS and CDR2 is YFSETQ. CDR3 residues: CASRASGVPGANVLTF. The full variable domain, rest sourced from reference TRBV5-1 and TRBJ2-6, is KAGVTQTPRYLIKTRGQQVTLSCSPISGHRSVSWYQQTPGQGLQFLFEYFSETQRNKGNFPGRFSGRQFSNSRSEMNVSTLELGDSALYLCASRASGVPGANVLTFGAGSRLTVL.

The rearrangement links TRBV12-3 or TRBV12-4 to TRBJ2-2; lacking DNA, the TRBD1 call made by TCRdb goes unchecked. This CDR3 is built from 16 residues. The CDR3 sequence is CASRLSGTVSTGELFF.

The rearrangement joins TRBV5-1 to TRBJ2-7; the TCRdb D gene call, TRBD2, has no DNA to confirm it. Germline CDR1 reads SGHRS; CDR2 reads YFSETQ. The CDR3 extends over 14 amino acids. This chain's CDR3 is CASSSQGLGYEQYF.

The chain's CDR3 is CASSAWTITINEQFF. The chain joins TRBV7-9 to TRBJ2-1; lacking DNA, the TRBD2 call made by TCRdb goes unchecked. This CDR3 contains 15 residues. Germline values: CDR1 SEHNR, CDR2 FQNEAQ (reference sequence).

The chain uses TRBV12-5 and TRBJ2-1; without DNA, the TCRdb call of TRBD1 cannot be checked. Germline CDR1 LGHNT, CDR2 FRNRAP. The CDR3 totals 13 residues. CDR3 sequence reads: CASGFPGNNEQFF.

The J gene is TRBJ2-7, the V gene TRBV25-1. In germline, CDR1 is MGHDK, CDR2 SYGVNS. The CDR3 sequence is 14 residues long. The CDR3 is CASSDRQERREQYF.

V is TRBV12-3 or TRBV12-4 and J is TRBJ2-1; TCRdb designates TRBD1, a call that cannot be tested without DNA. The CDR3 consists of 16 residues. The CDR3 loop is CASSPPPGQGGNEQFF.

The chain uses TRBV4-1 and TRBJ2-3. Germline CDR1 reads MGHRA; CDR2 reads YSYEKL. This CDR3 region has 16 residues. The CDR3 loop reads CASSQVALPYGDTQYF.

The chain uses TRBV10-3 and TRBJ2-5; as DNA is missing, the TRBD2 call by TCRdb cannot be tested. CDR1 is ENHRY and CDR2 is SYGVKD in the germline V gene. The CDR3 sequence is 16 residues long. CDR3 residues: CAISPTGLAGVETQYF.

CDR3 amino acids: CASSIPSGMYNEQFF. The chain recombines TRBV7-9 with TRBJ2-1; without DNA, the TCRdb call of TRBD2 cannot be checked. Germline values: CDR1 SEHNR, CDR2 FQNEAQ (reference sequence). The CDR3 is 15 residues long.

This chain links TRBV6-6 with TRBJ2-7. Germline lookup yields CDR1 MNHNY and CDR2 SVGAGI (reference sequence). CDR3 length: 13 amino acids. The CDR3 is CASRIPEVYEQYF.

The rearrangement links TRBV7-9 to TRBJ2-5; TCRdb's D call, TRBD2, is unchecked because there is no DNA. This CDR3 has 14 amino acids. The germline gives CDR1 SEHNR, CDR2 FQNEAQ (reference sequence). The CDR3 sequence is CASGSGVYQETQYF.

The V gene is TRBV4-3, the J gene TRBJ2-3. The germline V gene encodes CDR1 LGHNA and CDR2 YSLEER. The CDR3 covers 12 residues. The CDR3 protein is CASSPNGGTQYF.

The chain joins TRBV7-2 to TRBJ2-5; TCRdb reports TRBD2, a call that lacks DNA to check it against. Germline V gene lookup returns CDR1 SGHTA and CDR2 FQGNSA. The CDR3 is made up of 13 amino acids. The chain's CDR3 is CASSYPDWETQYF.